Listed here are 17 T cell receptor beta chains from one sample, sequenced in a study of cytomegalovirus exposure and HLA in healthy donors. Here immunoSEQ multiplex PCR was the method, and the copy in TCRdb shows in-frame clones only, minus some. Of about 88,000 clones listed, about four fifths were seen once; the top ten hold about 12%. Sequenced input: PBMCs. These receptors were taken from a young woman in good health and CMV-seropositive.

This clone has a handful of counts. The chain employs TRBV5-1 and TRBJ2-7; 10 bases agree with TRBD2. CDR1 and CDR2 (germline): SGHRS, YFSETQ. Unmatched junction bases numbered 2, after V lost 0 bases and J lost 2 bases. This CDR3 contains 15 residues. The CDR3: CASSLDSGGTYEQYF. The DNA of the CDR3 is TGCGCCAGCAGCTTGGATAGCGGGGGGACCTACGAGCAGTACTTC. The variable domain in full, with the rest retrieved from reference TRBV5-1 and TRBJ2-7, is KAGVTQTPRYLIKTRGQQVTLSCSPISGHRSVSWYQQTPGQGLQFLFEYFSETQRNKGNFPGRFSGRQFSNSRSEMNVSTLELGDSALYLCASSLDSGGTYEQYFGPGTRLTVT.

This chain uses TRBV2 with TRBJ1-3, with 8 positions matching TRBD1. The ends lost 6 bases at V and 4 bases at J; junction bases unmatched: 8. This CDR3 has 15 residues. Germline V gene data show CDR1 as SNHLY and CDR2 as FYNNEI. CDR3 coding DNA: TGTGCCAGCAGGGGCAGGGGGCTCTCGGGAAACACCATATATTTT. This gives the protein CASRGRGLSGNTIYF.

This chain uses TRBV10-3 with TRBJ1-1; D might be TRBD1 (6 bases). Between the trimmed V and J ends, which lost 4 bases and 4 bases, there was a span of 10 bases. Germline assignment: CDR1 ENHRY and CDR2 SYGVKD. The CDR3 is made up of 13 amino acids. Here the CDR3 DNA reads TGTGCCATCAGTGGTCCACAGGGCACTGAAGCTTTCTTT. Protein product: CAISGPQGTEAFF.

This rearrangement joins TRBV29-1 to TRBJ2-3; 8 bases line up with TRBD2. Trimming cost V 5 bases and J 6 bases; bases outside gene matches: 10. Germline V gives CDR1 SQVTM, CDR2 ANQGSEA. The CDR3 sequence is 14 residues long. CDR3: CSVQGTRIMDTQYF. CDR3 sequence (DNA): TGCAGCGTTCAGGGGACTAGGATTATGGATACGCAGTATTTT.

V is TRBV6-5 and J is TRBJ2-3; 9 bases map to TRBD1. The CDR3 is 15 amino acids. The ends lost 2 bases at V and 6 bases at J; junction bases unmatched: 6. In germline, CDR1 is MNHEY, CDR2 SVGAGI. CDR3 nucleotide sequence: TGTGCCAGCAGTTACCAAAGGACAGGGGAGGATACGCAGTATTTT. This translates into CASSYQRTGEDTQYF.

The CDR3 nucleotides read TGTGCCAGCAGTTTTACCCCGCGGGGTACGCAGTATTTT. Its protein is CASSFTPRGTQYF. The V gene is TRBV28, the J gene TRBJ2-3, with TRBD2 as a possible D gene (6 bases). Deletions cut 3 bases from V and 8 bases from J, with 12 bases between. The CDR3 is 13 amino acids. Per germline, CDR1 MDHEN and CDR2 SYDVKM.

This chain connects TRBV7-6 to TRBJ1-1; 12 positions match TRBD1. This CDR3 is 17 amino acids long. CDR1 SGHVS and CDR2 FNYEAQ come from the germline V gene. J was trimmed by 5 bases and V by 1 base; bases with no gene match: 8. The CDR3 DNA is TGTGCCAGCAGCTTAGGGGACAGGGGGCGACTATTTACTGAAGCTTTCTTT. This gives the protein CASSLGDRGRLFTEAFF.

The chain couples TRBV30 to TRBJ1-5; possibly TRBD1 for D (5 bases). Trimming cost V 0 bases and J 4 bases, with 10 bases left between them. This CDR3 spans 14 amino acids. CDR1 and CDR2 from the germline V gene are GTSNPN and SVGIG (reference sequence). The CDR3 bases are TGTGCCTGGAGTGTACTGGGGCGGAATCAGCCCCAGCATTTT. It is translated as CAWSVLGRNQPQHF. Together with reference TRBV30 and TRBJ1-5, the CDR3 gives the full variable domain: SQTIHQWPATLVQPVGSPLSLECTVEGTSNPNLYWYRQAAGRGLQLLFYSVGIGQISSEVPQNLSASRPQDRQFILSSKKLLLSDSGFYLCAWSVLGRNQPQHFGDGTRLSIL.

The chain carries TRBV29-1 and TRBJ1-3, with unresolved D. Trimming cost V 1 base and J 4 bases, with 14 bases left between them. Per the germline V gene, CDR1 is SQVTM and CDR2 is ANQGSEA. The length of the CDR3 is 15 residues. The CDR3 spells CSVEVQPRNGNTIYF. For the CDR3, the DNA is TGCAGCGTTGAAGTACAGCCAAGGAACGGAAACACCATATATTTT.

This clone was detected only once. The chain has TRBV18 and TRBJ1-5; 7 bases are a match to TRBD1. Trimming removed 3 bases from V and 5 bases from J; junction bases left unmatched: 10. This CDR3 spans 16 amino acids. CDR1 and CDR2 (germline): KGHSH, LQKENI. The CDR3 loop is CASSPSETGNHQPQHF. CDR3 in DNA: TGTGCCAGCTCACCTTCCGAGACAGGGAATCATCAGCCCCAGCATTTT.

This chain links TRBV4-2 with TRBJ2-3; D might be TRBD1 (6 bases). Germline CDR1 and CDR2: LGHNA and YNFKEQ. The CDR3 contains 14 residues. V gave up 0 bases and J gave up 4 bases, with 8 bases separating them. CDR3 protein: CASSQDRGADTQYF. The CDR3 nucleotides are TGTGCCAGCAGCCAAGACAGGGGAGCAGATACGCAGTATTTT.

This chain uses TRBV28 with TRBJ1-1; tentative D call: TRBD1 (5 bases). The CDR3 totals 10 residues. Germline lookup yields CDR1 MDHEN and CDR2 SYDVKM. V dropped 10 bases and J dropped 5 bases, with 8 bases sitting between them. The CDR3 is CANQGTEAFF. In DNA form, the CDR3 reads TGTGCCAACCAGGGAACTGAAGCTTTCTTT.

This clone was seen just once. The CDR3 region is CASSDSRQGDYNEQFF. DNA for the CDR3: TGTGCCAGCAGTGACTCCCGACAGGGGGACTACAATGAGCAGTTCTTC. The chain carries TRBV6-4 and TRBJ2-1, with 9 bases identical to TRBD1. Germline CDR1 is MRHNA and CDR2 is SNTAGT. V was clipped by 0 bases and J by 3 bases; unmatched bases: 3. The CDR3 covers 16 residues.

This chain uses TRBV12-5 with TRBJ1-1; D is unclear. The CDR3 is 11 amino acids. V lost 6 bases and J lost 11, with 13 bases in between. Germline V CDR1 and CDR2: LGHNT, FRNRAP. CDR3 residues: CASGEGREAFF. CDR3 nucleotides: TGTGCTAGTGGGGAGGGAAGGGAGGCTTTCTTT. Drawing the rest from reference TRBV12-5 and TRBJ1-1, the complete variable domain is DARVTQTPRHKVTEMGQEVTMRCQPILGHNTVFWYRQTMMQGLELLAYFRNRAPLDDSGMPKDRFSAEMPDATLATLKIQPSEPRDSAVYFCASGEGREAFFGQGTRLTVV.

This clone showed up just a few times. This chain joins TRBV28 and TRBJ1-5; a possible D gene is TRBD1 (6 bases). CDR1 MDHEN and CDR2 SYDVKM come from the germline V gene. The CDR3 extends over 17 amino acids. Trimming stripped 6 bases from V and 4 bases from J, with 22 bases between. The CDR3 DNA follows: TGTGCCAGCAGGCTAACTAACACAGGGAGTGGGAATCAGCCCCAGCATTTT. Protein sequence: CASRLTNTGSGNQPQHF. Supplemented by reference TRBV28 and TRBJ1-5, the full variable domain reads DVKVTQSSRYLVKRTGEKVFLECVQDMDHENMFWYRQDPGLGLRLIYFSYDVKMKEKGDIPEGYSVSREKKERFSLILESASTNQTSMYLCASRLTNTGSGNQPQHFGDGTRLSIL.

The chain joins TRBV6-5 to TRBJ2-7; TRBD1 agrees at 9 bases. The V and J ends lost 6 bases and 12 bases, in that order; junction bases with no gene match: 9. The CDR3 consists of 12 residues. CDR1 is MNHEY and CDR2 is SVGAGI in the germline V gene. The CDR3 reads CASSPGQGRLYF. CDR3 coding DNA: TGTGCCAGCAGCCCAGGACAGGGGAGACTGTACTTC.

The chain links TRBV6-1 to TRBJ1-6; tentatively, D is TRBD1 (6 bases). Germline lookup yields CDR1 MNHNS and CDR2 SASEGT. The CDR3 has 15 residues. V lost 7 bases to trimming and J lost 13 bases, with 23 bases between them. CDR3 amino acids: CASTESRGEGSPLHF. CDR3 DNA sequence: TGTGCCAGCACCGAGTCCAGGGGCGAAGGGAGCCCCCTCCACTTT.